This paragraph covers one TCR beta chain sequence. CDR1 and CDR2 from the germline V gene are SNHLY and FYNNEI. This CDR3 spans 14 amino acids. Trimming took off 8 bases at V and 0 bases at J, with 8 bases between the two ends. These data come from a study of blood T cell repertoires in COVID-19. At the level of the study: Spain, Italy and the United States supplied samples that represented acute and convalescent COVID-19.

Data came from immunoSEQ multiplex PCR; TCRdb stores just in-frame clones and leaves some out. Of over 200,000 clones detected, around nine tenths appear once; the ten largest clones hold about 0.8%. The specimen was peripheral blood. This clonotype was obtained from a man in his sixties with COVID-19, enrolled during active disease. The J gene is TRBJ2-6, the V gene TRBV2; D gene ambiguous. Here the CDR3 DNA reads TGTGCCAGCCACGAGAGCTCTGGGGCCAACGTCCTGACTTTC. Its translation: CASHESSGANVLTF.